This T cell receptor (beta chain) stems from a study of control samples from healthy donors and cancer patients. The CDR3 extends over 15 amino acids. The V and J ends lost 1 base and 5 bases, in that order; junction bases with no gene match: 1. Germline lookup yields CDR1 LNHNV and CDR2 YYDKDF (reference sequence). Concerning this clone: The same CDR3 also results from other DNA sequences found in this sample.

TCRdb's copy holds only in-frame clones and misses some; the assay was immunoSEQ multiplex PCR. The data show 150,000 to 200,000 clones, with over 85% seen just once and about 1.4% held by the top ten. The chain is built from TRBV15 and TRBJ1-5, with 11 bases identical to TRBD1. The sequenced sample consisted of blood. This sequence originates from a man younger than 45 in good health. The CDR3 loop is CATSRGTGGDQPQHF. DNA of the CDR3: TGTGCCACCAGCAGAGGGACAGGGGGCGATCAGCCCCAGCATTTT.